The rows below give T cell receptor beta chains drawn from one sample of a study of T-cell reconstitution after alpha-beta-depleted transplantation in children. TCRdb used MiXCR to reprocess the PCR reads, holding one entry per CDR3 protein. The sample includes 450,000 to 550,000 distinct CDR3 sequences, roughly 11% seen only once; the top ten take 12% to 15%. Sequenced material: PBMCs, mostly from graft donor cells, taken 180 days after TCRalphabeta/CD19-depleted stem cell transplant. These receptors all come from a female patient between 2 and 10 years old who had a stem cell transplant for aplastic anemia, so the T cells may come from the graft donor. CDR3s leave out the opening cysteine and the closing phenylalanine or tryptophan.

V,J,CDR3
TRBV29-1,TRBJ2-1,SAGADWRFSSYNEQF
TRBV28,TRBJ2-7,ASSLSRRTGFYEQY
TRBV12-3/TRBV12-4,TRBJ2-1,ASSYVNWPFNEQF
TRBV28,TRBJ2-5,ASRSWTGIQETQY
TRBV12-3/TRBV12-4,TRBJ2-7,ASSFPGTKSYEQY
TRBV20-1,TRBJ2-5,SARDALAAQETQY
TRBV20-1,TRBJ2-1,SASRLAGGTNEQF
TRBV11-3,TRBJ2-7,ASSSQGRQY
TRBV6-5,TRBJ2-7,ASSSGTGPLEQY
TRBV12-3/TRBV12-4,TRBJ2-7,ASSSGKRDVAYEQY
TRBV4-3,TRBJ1-2,ASSQDSAEHNYGYT
TRBV7-9,TRBJ1-2,ASSLGHPPRAWGYT
TRBV28,TRBJ2-7,ASSVRTGSTYEQY
TRBV10-2,TRBJ2-1,ASIGGHKVYNEQF
TRBV12-3/TRBV12-4,TRBJ2-1,ASTPRLAGVYEQF
TRBV6-2/TRBV6-3,TRBJ2-1,ASSYSFRVFDNEQF
TRBV20-1,TRBJ2-5,SVLRAGGRGETQY
TRBV28,TRBJ2-2,ASSPPGQLTGELF
TRBV4-3,TRBJ2-1,ASSQGPGLAALYNEQF
TRBV5-5,TRBJ2-7,ASSLTARGWDDSYEQY
TRBV9,TRBJ2-5,ASSGVGSGETQY
TRBV3-1,TRBJ2-1,ASSQTTTGTSGRGSEQF
TRBV2,TRBJ1-5,ASSRGHLSHQPQH
TRBV5-5,TRBJ2-6,ASSFAGWAGANVLT
TRBV20-1,TRBJ1-2,SARDRRGEGYGYT
TRBV7-9,TRBJ2-7,ASSLLRRPYEQY
TRBV20-1,TRBJ2-2,SARVGGTGELF
TRBV20-1,TRBJ1-1,SATQGARTEAF
TRBV2,TRBJ2-3,ASSGWRGRTTDTQY
TRBV15,TRBJ2-5,ATSGISRPRETQY
TRBV20-1,TRBJ2-1,SASLGLAGGNEQF
TRBV29-1,TRBJ2-5,SVDRQGSETQY
TRBV3-1,TRBJ2-2,ASSPDELAGVWNTGELF
TRBV4-1,TRBJ2-1,ASSQAPASRNRGTYNEQF
TRBV12-3/TRBV12-4,TRBJ2-7,ASSFTTHRDSNYEQY
TRBV7-8,TRBJ2-7,ASSWARTSGIYEQY
TRBV15,TRBJ2-3,ATSIDRLRADTQY
TRBV28,TRBJ2-3,ASSPSGVSGTDTQY
TRBV3-1,TRBJ2-1,ASSPLVVASYNEQF
TRBV25-1,TRBJ2-2,ASKGQANTGELF
TRBV6-1,TRBJ2-2,ASSLYRPNTGELF
TRBV2,TRBJ1-1,ASISRMGTEAF
TRBV5-1,TRBJ2-5,ASSLRGQTETQY
TRBV20-1,TRBJ2-1,SARGKTSGSSYNEQF
TRBV27,TRBJ2-7,ASSNLAGGSYEQY
TRBV29-1,TRBJ2-5,SVERGSSGRGEETQY
TRBV4-1,TRBJ2-3,ASSQGQDRGLVDTQY
TRBV28,TRBJ1-2,ASSEWSGAAPHYGYT
TRBV2,TRBJ2-1,ASSETSGGRYNEQF